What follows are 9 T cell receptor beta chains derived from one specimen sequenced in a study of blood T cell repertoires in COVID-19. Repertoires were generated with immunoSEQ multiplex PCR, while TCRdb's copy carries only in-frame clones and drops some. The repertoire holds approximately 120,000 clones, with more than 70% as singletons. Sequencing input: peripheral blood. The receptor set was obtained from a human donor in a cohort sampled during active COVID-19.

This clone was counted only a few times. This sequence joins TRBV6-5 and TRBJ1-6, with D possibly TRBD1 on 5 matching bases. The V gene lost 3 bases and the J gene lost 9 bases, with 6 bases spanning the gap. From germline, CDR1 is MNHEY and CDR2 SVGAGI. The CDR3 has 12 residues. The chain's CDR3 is CASSYTGSPLHF. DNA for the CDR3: TGTGCCAGCAGTTATACAGGTTCACCCCTCCACTTT.

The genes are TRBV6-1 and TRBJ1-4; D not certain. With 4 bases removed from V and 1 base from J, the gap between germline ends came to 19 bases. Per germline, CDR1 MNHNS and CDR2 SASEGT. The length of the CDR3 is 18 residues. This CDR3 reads CASSGREEGFVTNEKLFF. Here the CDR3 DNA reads TGTGCCAGCAGTGGCCGGGAGGAAGGTTTTGTAACTAATGAAAAACTGTTTTTT.

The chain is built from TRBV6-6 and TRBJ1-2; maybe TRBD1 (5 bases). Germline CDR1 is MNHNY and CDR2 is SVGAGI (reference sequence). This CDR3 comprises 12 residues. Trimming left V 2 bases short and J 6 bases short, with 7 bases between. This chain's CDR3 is CASSYEGDGYTF. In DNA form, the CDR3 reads TGTGCCAGCAGTTACGAAGGGGATGGCTACACCTTC.

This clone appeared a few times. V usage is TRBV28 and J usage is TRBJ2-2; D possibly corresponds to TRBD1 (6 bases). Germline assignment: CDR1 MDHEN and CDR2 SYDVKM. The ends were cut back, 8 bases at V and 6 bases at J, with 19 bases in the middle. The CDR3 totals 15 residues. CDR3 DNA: TGTGCCAGCGGGCCCGGCCAGGGGTACGCCGGGGAGCTGTTTTTT. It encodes CASGPGQGYAGELFF.

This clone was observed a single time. The CDR3 DNA reads as TGTGCCTGGAGTGTAGGGACAGCGAACACTGAAGCTTTCTTT. It encodes CAWSVGTANTEAFF. V gene TRBV30 combines with J gene TRBJ1-1, with 7 positions matching TRBD1. Germline V CDR1 and CDR2: GTSNPN, SVGIG (reference sequence). Trimming at V came to 0 bases and at J to 1 base, leaving 2 bases not matched to a gene. The CDR3 runs to 14 residues.

This chain's CDR3 is CASSGGTANTEAFF. The CDR3 bases are TGTGCCAGTAGTGGGGGGACAGCGAACACTGAAGCTTTCTTT. J is TRBJ1-1 and V is TRBV19; 7 bases are a match to TRBD1. Germline V lookup: CDR1 LNHDA, CDR2 SQIVND (reference sequence). The CDR3 contains 14 residues. V lost 5 bases to trimming and J lost 1 base; unmatched junction nucleotides: 4.

The CDR3 reads CASSPQGAFETQYF. CDR3 DNA sequence: TGTGCCAGCAGCCCCCAGGGGGCGTTCGAGACCCAGTACTTC. The chain couples TRBV7-9 to TRBJ2-5; TRBD1 aligns across 8 bases. The CDR3 consists of 14 residues. Per germline, CDR1 SEHNR and CDR2 FQNEAQ (reference sequence). J was trimmed by 5 bases and V by 5 bases; bases with no gene match: 7.

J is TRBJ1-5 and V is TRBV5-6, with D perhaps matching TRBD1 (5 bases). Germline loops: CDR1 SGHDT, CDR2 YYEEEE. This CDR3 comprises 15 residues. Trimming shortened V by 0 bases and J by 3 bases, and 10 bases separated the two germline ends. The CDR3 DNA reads TGTGCCAGCAGCTTGGGGGGCACAAACAATCAGCCCCAGCATTTT. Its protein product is CASSLGGTNNQPQHF. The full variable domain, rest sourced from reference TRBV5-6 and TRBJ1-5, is DAGVTQSPTHLIKTRGQQVTLRCSPKSGHDTVSWYQQALGQGPQFIFQYYEEEERQRGNFPDRFSGHQFPNYSSELNVNALLLGDSALYLCASSLGGTNNQPQHFGDGTRLSIL.

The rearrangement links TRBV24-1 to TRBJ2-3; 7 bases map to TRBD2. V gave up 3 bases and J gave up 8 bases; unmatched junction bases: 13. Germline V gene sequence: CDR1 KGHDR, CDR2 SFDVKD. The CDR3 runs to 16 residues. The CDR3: CATSDPGTTYSGTQYF. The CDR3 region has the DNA TGTGCCACCAGTGATCCCGGGACTACCTACAGTGGTACGCAGTATTTT.